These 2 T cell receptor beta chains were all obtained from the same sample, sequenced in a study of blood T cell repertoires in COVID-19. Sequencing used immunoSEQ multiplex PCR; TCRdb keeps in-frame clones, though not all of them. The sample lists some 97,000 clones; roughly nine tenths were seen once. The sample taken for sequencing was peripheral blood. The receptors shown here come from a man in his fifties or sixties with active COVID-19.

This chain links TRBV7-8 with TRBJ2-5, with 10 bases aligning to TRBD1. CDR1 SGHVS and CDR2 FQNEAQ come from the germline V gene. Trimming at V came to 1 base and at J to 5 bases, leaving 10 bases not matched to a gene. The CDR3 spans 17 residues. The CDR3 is CASSLESWGQGLETQYF. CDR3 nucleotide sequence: TGTGCCAGCAGCTTAGAGTCATGGGGACAGGGGTTGGAGACCCAGTACTTC.

In DNA, the CDR3 is TGTGCCAGCTCACCGACAGGACAGGGTAGTAGAGAGACCCAGTACTTC. Its protein is CASSPTGQGSRETQYF. The chain links TRBV18 to TRBJ2-5, with TRBD1 matching over 8 bases. The V gene's germline CDR1 is KGHSH and CDR2 LQKENI. After removal of 3 bases from V and 4 bases from J, the junction contained 10 bases not matched to a gene. There are 16 residues in the CDR3.